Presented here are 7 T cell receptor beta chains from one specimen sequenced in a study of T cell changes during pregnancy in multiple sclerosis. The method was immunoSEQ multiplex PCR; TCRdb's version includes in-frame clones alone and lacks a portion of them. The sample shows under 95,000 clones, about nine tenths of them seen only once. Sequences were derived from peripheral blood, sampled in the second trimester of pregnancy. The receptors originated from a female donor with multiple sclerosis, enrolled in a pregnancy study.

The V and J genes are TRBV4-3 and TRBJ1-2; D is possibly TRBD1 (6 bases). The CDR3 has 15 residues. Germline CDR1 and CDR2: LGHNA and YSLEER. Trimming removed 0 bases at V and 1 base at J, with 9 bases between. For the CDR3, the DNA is TGCGCCAGCAGCCAAGATCCGGACAGTAACTATGGCTACACCTTC. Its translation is CASSQDPDSNYGYTF.

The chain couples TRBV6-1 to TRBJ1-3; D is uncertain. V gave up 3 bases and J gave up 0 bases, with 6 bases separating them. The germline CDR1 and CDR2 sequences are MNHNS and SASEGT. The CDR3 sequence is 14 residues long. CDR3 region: CASSDYSSGNTIYF. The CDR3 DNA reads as TGTGCCAGCAGTGATTACAGCTCTGGAAACACCATATATTTT.

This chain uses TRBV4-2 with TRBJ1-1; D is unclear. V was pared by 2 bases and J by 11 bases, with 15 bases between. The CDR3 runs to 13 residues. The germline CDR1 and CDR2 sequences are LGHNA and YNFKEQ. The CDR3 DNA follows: TGTGCCAGCAGCCAACCGGGTGAGTGGAGGGCTTTCTTT. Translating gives CASSQPGEWRAFF.

DNA for the CDR3: TGCAGTGCCCACCCCCGGACTGGGCAGTTCTTC. This encodes CSAHPRTGQFF. This rearrangement joins TRBV20-1 to TRBJ2-1, with a tentative D call TRBD2 (5 bases). The CDR3 runs to 11 residues. Germline CDR1 reads DFQATT; CDR2 reads SNEGSKA (reference sequence). V lost 6 bases and J lost 12, with 15 bases in between.

The CDR3 region is CASSQFSGTSPYNEQFF. CDR3 bases: TGTGCCAGCAGCCAATTCTCCGGGACTAGTCCATACAATGAGCAGTTCTTC. The V and J genes are TRBV7-9 and TRBJ2-1, with TRBD2 identical over 8 bases. Germline CDR1 reads SEHNR; CDR2 reads FQNEAQ (reference sequence). The length of the CDR3 is 17 residues. V shed 5 bases, J shed 4 bases, and the junction held 13 bases outside the gene matches.

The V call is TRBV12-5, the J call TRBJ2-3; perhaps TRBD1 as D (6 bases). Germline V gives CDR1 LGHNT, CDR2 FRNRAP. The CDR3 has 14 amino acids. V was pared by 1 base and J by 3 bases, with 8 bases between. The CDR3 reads CASGLDRVTDTQYF. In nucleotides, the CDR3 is TGTGCTAGTGGTTTGGACAGGGTGACAGATACGCAGTATTTT.

The CDR3 protein is CASRNRGDRNEQFF. CDR3 DNA sequence: TGTGCCAGCAGAAACAGGGGGGATCGGAATGAGCAGTTCTTC. V gene TRBV27 combines with J gene TRBJ2-1; 8 bases align to TRBD1. With V trimmed by 6 bases and J by 7 bases, 8 bases remained unmatched. Germline CDR1 reads MNHEY; CDR2 reads SMNVEV (reference sequence). The CDR3 spans 14 residues.